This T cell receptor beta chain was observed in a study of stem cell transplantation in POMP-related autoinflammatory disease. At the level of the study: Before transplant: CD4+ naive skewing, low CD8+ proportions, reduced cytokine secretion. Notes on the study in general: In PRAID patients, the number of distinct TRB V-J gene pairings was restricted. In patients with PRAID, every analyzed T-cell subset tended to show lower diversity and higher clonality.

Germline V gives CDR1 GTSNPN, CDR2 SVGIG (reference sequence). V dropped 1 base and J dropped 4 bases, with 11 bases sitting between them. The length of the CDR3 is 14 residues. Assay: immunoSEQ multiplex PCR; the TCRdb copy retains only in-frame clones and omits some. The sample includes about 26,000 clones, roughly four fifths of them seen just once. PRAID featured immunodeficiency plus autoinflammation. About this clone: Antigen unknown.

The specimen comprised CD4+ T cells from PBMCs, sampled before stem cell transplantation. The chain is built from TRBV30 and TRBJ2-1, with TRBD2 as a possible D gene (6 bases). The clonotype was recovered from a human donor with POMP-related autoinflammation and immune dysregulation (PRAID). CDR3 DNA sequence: TGTGCCTGGAGTGGATTACTAGCTTACAATGAGCAGTTCTTC. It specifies CAWSGLLAYNEQFF.